The clone carrying this T cell receptor beta chain is classed as medium-sized. Its specificity is unknown. Naive CD4+ cells had CD25+ Tregs removed. Study results and caveats: Under 2.3% of tumor Treg sequences matched blood Tregs or memory cells. Tumor Tregs overlapped most with tumor, then blood, naive CD4+ cells.

Adaptor-ligated barcode primers were used to amplify TRBV12-4/TRBJ1-2 clonotypes. TCRdb ran MiXCR on the multiplex PCR reads and lists one entry per CDR3 protein. The sample includes about 2,000 distinct CDR3 sequences, roughly 1.3% of them seen just once. There are 11 residues in the CDR3. Trimming stripped 5 bases from V and 5 bases from J, with 6 bases between. This chain uses TRBV12-3 or TRBV12-4 with TRBJ1-2; the D is unclear. Sequencing was performed on naive CD4+ T cells sorted from blood. The subset was: naive CD4+ T cells, CD4+CD45RA+CD25-. The TCR originated in a female donor with breast cancer. For the CDR3, the DNA is TGTGCCAGCAGTCAGAGATATGGCTACACCTTC. Translating it yields CASSQRYGYTF.